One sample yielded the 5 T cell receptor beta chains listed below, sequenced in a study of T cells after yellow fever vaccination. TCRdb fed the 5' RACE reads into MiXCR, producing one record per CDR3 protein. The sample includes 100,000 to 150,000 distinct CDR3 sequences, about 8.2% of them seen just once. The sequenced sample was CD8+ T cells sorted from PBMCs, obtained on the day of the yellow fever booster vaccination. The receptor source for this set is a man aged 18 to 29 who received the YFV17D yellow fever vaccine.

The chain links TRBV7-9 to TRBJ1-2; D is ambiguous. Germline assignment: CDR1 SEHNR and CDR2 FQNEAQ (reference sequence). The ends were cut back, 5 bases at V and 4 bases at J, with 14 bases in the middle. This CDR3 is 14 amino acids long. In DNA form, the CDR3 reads TGTGCCAGCAGCGAGGCACTCCGGGGCTATGGCTACACCTTC. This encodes CASSEALRGYGYTF.

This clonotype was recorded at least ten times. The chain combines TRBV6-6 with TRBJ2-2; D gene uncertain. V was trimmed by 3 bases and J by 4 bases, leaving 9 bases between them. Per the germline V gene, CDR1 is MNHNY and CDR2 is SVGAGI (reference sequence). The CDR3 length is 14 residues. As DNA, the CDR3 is TGTGCCAGCAGTTATGCGCTGGGCACCGGGGAGCTGTTTTTT. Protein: CASSYALGTGELFF.

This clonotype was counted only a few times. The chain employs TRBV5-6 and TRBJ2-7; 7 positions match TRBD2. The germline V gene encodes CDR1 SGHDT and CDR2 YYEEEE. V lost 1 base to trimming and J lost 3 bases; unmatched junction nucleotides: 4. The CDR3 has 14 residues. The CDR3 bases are TGTGCCAGCAGCTTGTGGGGCGGGGGCTACGAGCAGTACTTC. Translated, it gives CASSLWGGGYEQYF.

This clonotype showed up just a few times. Written as DNA, the CDR3 is TGCGCCAGCAGCCAAGGCGAAGGGATCTATAGCAATCAGCCCCAGCATTTT. This gives the protein CASSQGEGIYSNQPQHF. This chain links TRBV4-1 with TRBJ1-5, with D uncertain. Germline loops: CDR1 MGHRA, CDR2 YSYEKL. CDR3 size: 17 residues. The V and J ends lost 1 base and 0 bases respectively, with 13 bases between them.

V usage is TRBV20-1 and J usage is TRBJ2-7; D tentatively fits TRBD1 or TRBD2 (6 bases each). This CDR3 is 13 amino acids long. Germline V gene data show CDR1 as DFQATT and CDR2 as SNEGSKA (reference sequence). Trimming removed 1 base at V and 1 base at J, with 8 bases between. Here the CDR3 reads CSARGGTSYEQYV. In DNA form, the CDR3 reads TGCAGTGCTAGAGGCGGGACATCCTACGAGCAGTACGTC.